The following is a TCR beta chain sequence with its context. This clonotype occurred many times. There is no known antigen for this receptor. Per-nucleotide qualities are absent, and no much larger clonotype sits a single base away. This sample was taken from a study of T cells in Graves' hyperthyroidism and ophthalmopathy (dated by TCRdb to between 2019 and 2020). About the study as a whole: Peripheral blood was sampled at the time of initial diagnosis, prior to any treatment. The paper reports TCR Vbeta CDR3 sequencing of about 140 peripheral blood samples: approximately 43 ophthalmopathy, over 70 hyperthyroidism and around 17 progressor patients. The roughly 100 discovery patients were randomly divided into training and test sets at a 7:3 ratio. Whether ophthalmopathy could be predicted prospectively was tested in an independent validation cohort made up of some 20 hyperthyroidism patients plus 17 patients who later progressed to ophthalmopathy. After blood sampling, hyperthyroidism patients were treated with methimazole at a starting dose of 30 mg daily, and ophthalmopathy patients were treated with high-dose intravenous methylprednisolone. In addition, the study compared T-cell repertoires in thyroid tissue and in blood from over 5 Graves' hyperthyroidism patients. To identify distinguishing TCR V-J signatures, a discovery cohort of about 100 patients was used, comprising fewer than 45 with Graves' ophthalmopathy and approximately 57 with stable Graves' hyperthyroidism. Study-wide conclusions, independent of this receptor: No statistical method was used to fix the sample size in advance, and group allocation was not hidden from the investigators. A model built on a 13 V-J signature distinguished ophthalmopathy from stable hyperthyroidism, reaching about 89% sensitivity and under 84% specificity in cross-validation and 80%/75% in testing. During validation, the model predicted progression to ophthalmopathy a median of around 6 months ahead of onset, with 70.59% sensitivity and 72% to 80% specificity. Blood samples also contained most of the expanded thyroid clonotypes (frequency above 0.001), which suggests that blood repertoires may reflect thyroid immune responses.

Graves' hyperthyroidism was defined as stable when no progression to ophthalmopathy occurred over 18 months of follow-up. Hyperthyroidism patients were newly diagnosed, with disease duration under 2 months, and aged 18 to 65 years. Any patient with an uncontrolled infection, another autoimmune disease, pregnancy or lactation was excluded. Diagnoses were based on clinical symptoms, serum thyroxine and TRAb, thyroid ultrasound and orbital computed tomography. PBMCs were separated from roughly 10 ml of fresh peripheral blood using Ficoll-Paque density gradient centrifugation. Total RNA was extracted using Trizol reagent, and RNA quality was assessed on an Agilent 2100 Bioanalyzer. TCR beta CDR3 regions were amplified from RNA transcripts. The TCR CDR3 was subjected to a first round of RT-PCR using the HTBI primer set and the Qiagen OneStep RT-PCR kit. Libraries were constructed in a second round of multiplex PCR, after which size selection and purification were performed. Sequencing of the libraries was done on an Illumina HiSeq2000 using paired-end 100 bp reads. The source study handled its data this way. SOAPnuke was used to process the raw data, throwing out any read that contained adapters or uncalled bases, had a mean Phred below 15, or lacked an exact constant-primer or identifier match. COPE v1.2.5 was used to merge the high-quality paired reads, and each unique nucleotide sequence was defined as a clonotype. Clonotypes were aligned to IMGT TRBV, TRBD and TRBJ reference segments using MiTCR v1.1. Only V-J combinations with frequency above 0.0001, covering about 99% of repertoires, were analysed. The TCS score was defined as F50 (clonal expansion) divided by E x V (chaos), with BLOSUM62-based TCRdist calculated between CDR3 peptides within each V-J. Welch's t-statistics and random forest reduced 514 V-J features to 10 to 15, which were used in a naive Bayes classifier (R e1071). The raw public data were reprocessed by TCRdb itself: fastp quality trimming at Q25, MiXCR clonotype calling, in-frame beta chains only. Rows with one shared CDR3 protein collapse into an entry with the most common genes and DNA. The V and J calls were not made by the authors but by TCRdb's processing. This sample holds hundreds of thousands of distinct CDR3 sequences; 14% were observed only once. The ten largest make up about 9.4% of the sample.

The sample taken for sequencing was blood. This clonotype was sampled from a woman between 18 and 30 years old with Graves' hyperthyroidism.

The CDR3 reads as follows: CSARGGASNTEAFF. Here is the DNA: TGCAGTGCTAGGGGAGGGGCTTCGAACACTGAAGCTTTCTTT. The chain is made from TRBV20-1 and TRBJ1-1; TRBD1 might be the D gene, on 5 matching bases. As encoded in the germline V gene (reference sequence), CDR1 is DFQATT while CDR2 is SNEGSKA. Cut back by 3 bases and 1 base, the V and J ends lie 12 bases apart. There are 14 amino acids in the CDR3, from cysteine to phenylalanine inclusive. Only the CDR3 DNA stays, 42 bases, in frame from base 1.